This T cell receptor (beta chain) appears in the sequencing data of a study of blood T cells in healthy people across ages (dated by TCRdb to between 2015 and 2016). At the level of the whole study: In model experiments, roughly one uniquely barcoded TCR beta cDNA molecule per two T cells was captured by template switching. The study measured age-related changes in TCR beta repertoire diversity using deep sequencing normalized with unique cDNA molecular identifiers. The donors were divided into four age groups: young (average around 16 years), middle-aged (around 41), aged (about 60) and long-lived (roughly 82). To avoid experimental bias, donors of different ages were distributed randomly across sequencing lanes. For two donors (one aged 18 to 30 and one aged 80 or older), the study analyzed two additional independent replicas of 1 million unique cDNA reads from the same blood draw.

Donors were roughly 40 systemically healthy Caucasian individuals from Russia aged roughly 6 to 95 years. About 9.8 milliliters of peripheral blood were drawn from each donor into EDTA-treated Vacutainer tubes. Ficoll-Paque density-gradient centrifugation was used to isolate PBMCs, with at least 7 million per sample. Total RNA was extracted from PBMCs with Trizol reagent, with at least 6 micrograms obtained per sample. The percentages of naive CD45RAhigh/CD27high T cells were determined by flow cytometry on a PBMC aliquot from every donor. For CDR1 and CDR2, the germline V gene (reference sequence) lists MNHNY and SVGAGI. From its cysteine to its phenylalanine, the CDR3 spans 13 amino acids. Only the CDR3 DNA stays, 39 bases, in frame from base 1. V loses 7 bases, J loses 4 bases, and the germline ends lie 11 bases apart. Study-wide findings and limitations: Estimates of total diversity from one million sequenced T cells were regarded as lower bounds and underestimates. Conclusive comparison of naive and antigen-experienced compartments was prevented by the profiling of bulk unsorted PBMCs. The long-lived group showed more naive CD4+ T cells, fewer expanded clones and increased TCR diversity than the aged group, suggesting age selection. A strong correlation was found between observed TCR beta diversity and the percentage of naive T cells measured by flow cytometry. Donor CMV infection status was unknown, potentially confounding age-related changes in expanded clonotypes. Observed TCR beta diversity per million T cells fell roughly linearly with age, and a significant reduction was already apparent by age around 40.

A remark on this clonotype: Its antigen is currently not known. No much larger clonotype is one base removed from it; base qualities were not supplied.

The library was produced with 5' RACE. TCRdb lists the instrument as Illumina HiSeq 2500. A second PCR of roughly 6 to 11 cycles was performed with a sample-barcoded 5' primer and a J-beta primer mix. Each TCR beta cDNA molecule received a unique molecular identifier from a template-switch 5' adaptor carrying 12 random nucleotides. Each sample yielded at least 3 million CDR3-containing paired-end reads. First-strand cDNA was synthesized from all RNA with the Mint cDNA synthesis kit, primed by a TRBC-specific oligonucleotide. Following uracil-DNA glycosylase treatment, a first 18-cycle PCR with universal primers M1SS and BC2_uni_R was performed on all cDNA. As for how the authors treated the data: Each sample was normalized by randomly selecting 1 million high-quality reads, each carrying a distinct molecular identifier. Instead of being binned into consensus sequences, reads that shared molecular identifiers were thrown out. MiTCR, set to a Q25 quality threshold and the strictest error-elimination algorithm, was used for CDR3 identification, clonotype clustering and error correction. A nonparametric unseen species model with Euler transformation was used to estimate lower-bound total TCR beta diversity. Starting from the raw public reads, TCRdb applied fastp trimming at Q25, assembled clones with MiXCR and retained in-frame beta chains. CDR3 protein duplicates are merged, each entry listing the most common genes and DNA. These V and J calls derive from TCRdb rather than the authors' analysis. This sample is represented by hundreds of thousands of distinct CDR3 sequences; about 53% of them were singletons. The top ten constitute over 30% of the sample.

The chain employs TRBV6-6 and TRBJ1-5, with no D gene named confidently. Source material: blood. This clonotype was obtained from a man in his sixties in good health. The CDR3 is CASTPDPNQPQHF. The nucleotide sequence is TGTGCCAGCACCCCGGACCCAAATCAGCCCCAGCATTTT.